The present T cell receptor beta chain was sequenced within a study of cytomegalovirus exposure and HLA in healthy donors. Study-level results: TCR beta chain V- and J-gene trimming was linked, in a later analysis, to a missense variant in DCLRE1C. According to a later analysis, donors in an Asian-associated ancestry cluster reportedly had fewer N-insertions than the approximately 720-donor mean. Equally common other TCR beta chains were less clonally expanded than HLA-associated ones, a later analysis found.

Samples came from healthy bone marrow donors. PCR was performed using 60 Vbeta and 13 Jbeta primers. Profiled with immunoSEQ multiplex PCR; TCRdb holds only in-frame clones, not every one. The profile shows 150,000 or so clones, approximately 71% of them singletons. Points on this clone: Its matching antigen is unknown.

CDR1 is MNHEY and CDR2 is SVGAGI in the germline V gene. This CDR3 spans 15 amino acids. The J segment lost 2 bases and the V segment lost 2 bases, leaving 4 bases of the junction unmatched. This chain joins TRBV6-5 and TRBJ2-3; the match to TRBD2 covers 7 bases. The origin of this receptor is a woman aged 40 to 50 in good health and CMV-seropositive. Sequenced material: PBMCs. The CDR3 DNA is TGTGCCAGCAGTTACGGTCTAGCGGACACAGATACGCAGTATTTT. It translates to CASSYGLADTDTQYF.